Below are 9 T cell receptor beta chains sequenced from a single sample in a study of T cell repertoires in cytomegalovirus infection. TCRdb fed the reads into MiXCR, producing one record per CDR3 protein. The sample has under 350,000 distinct CDR3 sequences; more than 8% are singletons. Sequencing was performed on PBMCs. The receptor set was obtained from a human donor in good health (CMV status not recorded). Some clones in this sample may be carry-over from other donors' samples.

This clonotype was found a few times. The chain uses TRBV20-1 and TRBJ2-5; 12 bases are shared with TRBD1. The CDR3 is 16 amino acids. CDR1 is DFQATT, CDR2 SNEGSKA, per germline (reference sequence). J lost 1 base, V lost 2 bases, and 5 bases had no gene match. The CDR3 spells CSARLGTGGIQETQYF. The CDR3, as DNA: TGCAGTGCTAGACTCGGGACAGGGGGCATCCAAGAGACCCAGTACTTC.

The rearrangement uses TRBV29-1 and TRBJ2-3, with 9 positions matching TRBD1. This CDR3 comprises 13 residues. The J segment lost 4 bases and the V segment lost 7 bases, leaving 6 bases of the junction unmatched. Germline CDR1 is SQVTM and CDR2 is ANQGSEA. CDR3 DNA: TGCAGCGGACAGGGGGGGGTCCCAGATACGCAGTATTTT. Translating it yields CSGQGGVPDTQYF.

This clonotype has more than one count but fewer than ten. The CDR3 loop is CASSQRPGTGAGGYTF. The CDR3 coding sequence is TGTGCCAGCAGCCAACGTCCCGGGACAGGGGCGGGTGGCTACACCTTC. The gene calls are TRBV14 and TRBJ1-2; 10 bases are shared with TRBD1. The CDR3 covers 16 residues. V gave up 2 bases and J gave up 7 bases; unmatched junction bases: 10. The germline gives CDR1 SGHDN, CDR2 FVKESK.

This clonotype was counted only a few times. The chain uses TRBV19 and TRBJ2-2; D might be TRBD1 (6 bases). Germline values: CDR1 LNHDA, CDR2 SQIVND (reference sequence). The CDR3 is 17 amino acids. V was pared by 5 bases and J by 0 bases, with 16 bases between. CDR3 bases: TGTGCCAGTAGTCCCGTGCAGGGGTTATCGAACACCGGGGAGCTGTTTTTT. It is translated as CASSPVQGLSNTGELFF.

Many counts were recorded for this clonotype. This chain connects TRBV7-2 to TRBJ2-7, with D possibly being TRBD1 (6 bases). The CDR3 has 14 residues. Germline CDR1 and CDR2: SGHTA and FQGNSA. Trimming cost V 5 bases and J 3 bases, with 14 bases left between them. In DNA form, the CDR3 reads TGTGCCAGCAGCATACAGGGCCGGGGCTACGAGCAGTACTTC. Protein product: CASSIQGRGYEQYF.

The rearrangement uses TRBV7-9 and TRBJ2-1; 11 bases agree with TRBD2. The CDR3 runs 16 residues. The ends lost 1 base at V and 5 bases at J; junction bases unmatched: 4. Germline CDR1 is SEHNR and CDR2 is FQNEAQ (reference sequence). CDR3 bases: TGTGCCAGCAGCTTAGAGACTAGCGGGGTTAACAATGAGCAGTTCTTC. It specifies CASSLETSGVNNEQFF.

This clonotype was seen a handful of times. This chain links TRBV10-3 with TRBJ1-1; no clear D gene. The ends were cut back, 4 bases at V and 0 bases at J, with 9 bases in the middle. Germline V lookup: CDR1 ENHRY, CDR2 SYGVKD. The CDR3 is made up of 14 amino acids. The CDR3 reads CAISVSPMNTEAFF. CDR3 nucleotides: TGTGCCATCAGTGTCTCGCCCATGAACACTGAAGCTTTCTTT.

The chain couples TRBV20-1 to TRBJ1-2; no reliable D call. This CDR3 is 10 amino acids long. Trimming left V 2 bases short and J 7 bases short, with 5 bases between. Germline V gives CDR1 DFQATT, CDR2 SNEGSKA (reference sequence). DNA of the CDR3: TGCAGTGCTAGAAGCAGTGGCTACACCTTC. Residues: CSARSSGYTF.

This clonotype has a single count. A much larger clone sits a single nucleotide away, making a read error possible. The CDR3 end shows no conserved phenylalanine or tryptophan, and so a read error is likely. The chain recombines TRBV7-6 with TRBJ2-7; D gene ambiguous. Germline V CDR1 and CDR2: SGHVS, FNYEAQ. V dropped 1 base and J dropped 0 bases, with 10 bases sitting between them. The CDR3 has 15 amino acids. This CDR3 reads CASSLEAESSYEQYL. DNA of the CDR3: TGTGCCAGCAGCTTAGAGGCGGAAAGCTCCTACGAGCAGTACCTC.